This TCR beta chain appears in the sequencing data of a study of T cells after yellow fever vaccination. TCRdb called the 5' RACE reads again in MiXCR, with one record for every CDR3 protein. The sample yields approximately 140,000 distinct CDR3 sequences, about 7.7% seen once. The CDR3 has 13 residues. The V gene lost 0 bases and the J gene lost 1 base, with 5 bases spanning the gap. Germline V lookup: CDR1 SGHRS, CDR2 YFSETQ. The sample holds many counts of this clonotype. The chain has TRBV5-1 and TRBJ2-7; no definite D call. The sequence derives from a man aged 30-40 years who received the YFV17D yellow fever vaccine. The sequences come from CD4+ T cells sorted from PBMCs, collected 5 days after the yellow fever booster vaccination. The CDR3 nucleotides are TGCGCCAGCAGCTTGGGCAGATCCTACGAGCAGTACTTC. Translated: CASSLGRSYEQYF.